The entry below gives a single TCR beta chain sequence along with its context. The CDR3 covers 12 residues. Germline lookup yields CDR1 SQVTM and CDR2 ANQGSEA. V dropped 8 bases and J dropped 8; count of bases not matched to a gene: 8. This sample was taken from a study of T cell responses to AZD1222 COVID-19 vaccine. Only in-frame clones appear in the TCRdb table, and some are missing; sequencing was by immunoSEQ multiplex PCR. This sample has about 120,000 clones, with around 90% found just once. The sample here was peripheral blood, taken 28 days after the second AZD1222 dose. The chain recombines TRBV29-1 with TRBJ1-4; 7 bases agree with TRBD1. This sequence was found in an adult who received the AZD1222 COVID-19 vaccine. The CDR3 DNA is TGCAGCTTCCGGGACAGAACCGAAAAACTGTTTTTT. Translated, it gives CSFRDRTEKLFF. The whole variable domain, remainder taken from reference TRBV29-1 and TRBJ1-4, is SAVISQKPSRDICQRGTSLTIQCQVDSQVTMMFWYRQQPGQSLTLIATANQGSEATYESGFVIDKFPISRPNLTFSTLTVSNMSPEDSSIYLCSFRDRTEKLFFGSGTQLSVL.